These T cell receptor beta chains were read from a single sample in a study of long-term antiretroviral therapy in people with HIV. Sequencing was performed with immunoSEQ multiplex PCR; in TCRdb, only in-frame clones are kept and a portion is missing. The sample contains approximately 47,000 clones, about 81% of which appear only once. The specimen was unsorted PBMCs, collected 0.8 years after starting antiretroviral therapy. The receptors derive from a woman younger than 35 with HIV. The CDR3 runs from the conserved cysteine through the conserved F or W. D genes are given only for firm matches.

d_gene,j_gene,v_gene,CDR3nt,CDR3aa
.,TRBJ1-5,TRBV9,TGTGCCACCAATGAGTGGGGTGATAGCAATCAGCCCCAGCATTTT,CATNEWGDSNQPQHF
TRBD1,TRBJ2-6,TRBV18,TGTGCCAGCCGGGATCCGGGACAGGGGGGGGCCAACGTCCTGACTTTC,CASRDPGQGGANVLTF
.,TRBJ2-3,TRBV25-1,TGTGCCAGCAGTGACCCCGGGCCAGCAGATACGCAGTATTTT,CASSDPGPADTQYF
TRBD1,TRBJ1-2,TRBV4-1,TGCGCCAGCAGCCAAGCATCGGGACAGGCTGGCTACACCTTC,CASSQASGQAGYTF
.,TRBJ1-1,TRBV7-2,TGTGCCAGCAGCTTAGTTTGGGCGGGGAACACTGAAGCTTTCTTT,CASSLVWAGNTEAFF
.,TRBJ1-5,TRBV28,TGTGCCAGCAGGCTAAGGGGCAATCAGCCCCAGCATTTT,CASRLRGNQPQHF
.,TRBJ1-4,TRBV6-6,TGTGCCAGCAGTTACTCGATCGGAAGGGATGAAAAACTGTTTTTT,CASSYSIGRDEKLFF
.,TRBJ1-5,TRBV10-2,TGCGCCATTGGACGCGACGGTCAGCCCCAGCATTTT,CAIGRDGQPQHF
TRBD2,TRBJ2-5,TRBV4-2,TGTGCCAGCAGCCAAGGGAAGACTAGCGGGAGATGGGAAGAGACCCAGTACTTC,CASSQGKTSGRWEETQYF
.,TRBJ2-7,TRBV6-5,TGTGCCAGCAAGACGCAGGATTCTCATTACGAGCAGTACTTC,CASKTQDSHYEQYF
.,TRBJ1-3,TRBV7-9,TGTGCCAGCACCCGGTCGGGTTCCCACCTACCCTCTGGAAACACCATATATTTT,CASTRSGSHLPSGNTIYF